Listed below are T cell receptor beta chains from one sample, sequenced in a study of read filtering for tumor transcriptome and immune sequencing. TCRdb redid the calling of the reads with MiXCR, one entry per CDR3 protein. The sample carries 25,000 to 35,000 distinct CDR3 sequences, around 18% recorded once. The sequenced sample was a population of CD138-negative cells sorted from bone marrow. The source is a donor at least 40 years old with multiple myeloma. The CDR3 runs from the conserved cysteine through the conserved F or W. D genes are given only for firm matches. Some rows mark clone size as missing; the rest say once, few, many or name a class of expanded clone.

D gene: NA; V gene: TRBV3-1; clone size: many; J gene: TRBJ2-7; CDR3 DNA: TGTGCCAGCAGCTCAGGGGATGGGTACGAGCAGTACTTC; CDR3 protein: CASSSGDGYEQYF
D gene: NA; V gene: TRBV19; clone size: many; J gene: TRBJ1-5; CDR3 DNA: TGTGCCAGTAAAGTTTGGTTCGGGACGGCATATAGCAATCAGCCCCAGCATTTT; CDR3 protein: CASKVWFGTAYSNQPQHF
D gene: NA; V gene: TRBV11-2; clone size: many; J gene: TRBJ2-1; CDR3 DNA: TGTGCCAGCAGCTTTTCTAGTAGTGGGTACAATGAGCAGTTCTTC; CDR3 protein: CASSFSSSGYNEQFF
D gene: NA; V gene: TRBV5-6; clone size: many; J gene: TRBJ2-3; CDR3 DNA: TGTGCCAGCAGGTTCCGGACAGATACGCAGTATTTT; CDR3 protein: CASRFRTDTQYF
D gene: NA; V gene: TRBV20-1; clone size: few; J gene: TRBJ2-2; CDR3 DNA: TGCAGTGCTAGAGATCCGCAGGGCTATGACACCGGGGAGCTGTTTTTT; CDR3 protein: CSARDPQGYDTGELFF
D gene: TRBD1; V gene: TRBV5-1; clone size: few; J gene: TRBJ1-2; CDR3 DNA: TGCGCCAGCAGTTATGACGGACAGGGGGCCAGCTATGGCTACACCTTC; CDR3 protein: CASSYDGQGASYGYTF
D gene: NA; V gene: TRBV6-6; clone size: many; J gene: TRBJ1-1; CDR3 DNA: TGTGCCAGCCTCCCTATGGGTGGAACTGAAGCTTTCTTT; CDR3 protein: CASLPMGGTEAFF
D gene: NA; V gene: TRBV20-1; clone size: many; J gene: TRBJ2-7; CDR3 DNA: TGCAGTGCTAGAGACGTCACAGGCCCCAGCTCCTACGAGCAGTACTTC; CDR3 protein: CSARDVTGPSSYEQYF
D gene: NA; V gene: TRBV28; clone size: many; J gene: TRBJ1-1; CDR3 DNA: TGTGCCAGCATCCCCTGGGGCAAACTGAACACTGAAGCTTTCTTT; CDR3 protein: CASIPWGKLNTEAFF
D gene: NA; V gene: TRBV28; clone size: NA; J gene: TRBJ2-1; CDR3 DNA: TGTGCCAGCAATCCGGGAGACCTGGTAGACTCTGACCTGACGACACGGCTCTTC; CDR3 protein: CASNPGDLVDSDLTTRLF
D gene: NA; V gene: TRBV10-3; clone size: NA; J gene: TRBJ1-4; CDR3 DNA: TGTGCCATCAGTGACGCGACAGAAAAGGAAAAACTGTATTTT; CDR3 protein: CAISDATEKEKLYF
D gene: NA; V gene: TRBV6-6; clone size: many; J gene: TRBJ2-3; CDR3 DNA: TGTGCCAGCAGCCTCCGGGGAACCTTAGGCACAGATACGCAGTATTTT; CDR3 protein: CASSLRGTLGTDTQYF
D gene: TRBD1; V gene: TRBV28; clone size: many; J gene: TRBJ1-4; CDR3 DNA: TGTGCCAGCAGGCTGGACAGGGCCACTAATGAAAAACTGTTTTTT; CDR3 protein: CASRLDRATNEKLFF
D gene: NA; V gene: TRBV7-2; clone size: many; J gene: TRBJ2-5; CDR3 DNA: TGTGCCAGCAGCCGACCGGTCGGGACCCAGTACTTC; CDR3 protein: CASSRPVGTQYF
D gene: TRBD1; V gene: TRBV27; clone size: NA; J gene: TRBJ1-1; CDR3 DNA: TGTGCCAGCAGTCCACAGGGGGACACTGAAGCTTTCTTT; CDR3 protein: CASSPQGDTEAFF
D gene: NA; V gene: TRBV20-1; clone size: many; J gene: TRBJ1-1; CDR3 DNA: TGCAGTGCTCCCTGGAGGGGAAACACTGAAGCTTTCTTT; CDR3 protein: CSAPWRGNTEAFF
D gene: NA; V gene: TRBV7-9; clone size: many; J gene: TRBJ2-3; CDR3 DNA: TGTGCCAGCAGCCCGGGGACTTCCCGCACAGATACGCAGTATTTT; CDR3 protein: CASSPGTSRTDTQYF
D gene: NA; V gene: TRBV18; clone size: many; J gene: TRBJ1-1; CDR3 DNA: TGTGCCAGCTCACCATACTCCACTGAAGCTTTCTTT; CDR3 protein: CASSPYSTEAFF
D gene: NA; V gene: TRBV11-2; clone size: many; J gene: TRBJ2-5; CDR3 DNA: TGTGCCAGCAGCTTAGATACGGGTCTCGCTGAGACCCAGTACTTC; CDR3 protein: CASSLDTGLAETQYF
D gene: TRBD2; V gene: TRBV28; clone size: many; J gene: TRBJ2-1; CDR3 DNA: TGTGCCAGCAGTTTTGGGGACTATGACAATGAGCAGTTCTTC; CDR3 protein: CASSFGDYDNEQFF
D gene: NA; V gene: TRBV29-1; clone size: few; J gene: TRBJ2-3; CDR3 DNA: TGCAGCGTTGCCTTAGGGGGTACGCAGTATTTT; CDR3 protein: CSVALGGTQYF
D gene: TRBD1; V gene: TRBV19; clone size: few; J gene: TRBJ2-2; CDR3 DNA: TGTGCCAGTATTCCGACAGGGTTGGCCGGGGAGCTGTTTTTT; CDR3 protein: CASIPTGLAGELFF
D gene: NA; V gene: TRBV15; clone size: NA; J gene: TRBJ1-2; CDR3 DNA: TGTGCCACCAGCAGTCCGAACCTCCTAACCTATGGCTACACCTTC; CDR3 protein: CATSSPNLLTYGYTF
D gene: NA; V gene: TRBV3-1; clone size: many; J gene: TRBJ1-2; CDR3 DNA: TGTGCCAGCAGCCAAGATCTGGATCGCTACACCTTC; CDR3 protein: CASSQDLDRYTF
D gene: TRBD1; V gene: TRBV28; clone size: many; J gene: TRBJ1-5; CDR3 DNA: TGTGCCAGCAGTTTTCTTCAGGGGGCGCGGAGCCAGCCCCAGCATTTT; CDR3 protein: CASSFLQGARSQPQHF
D gene: TRBD2; V gene: TRBV5-1; clone size: many; J gene: TRBJ2-1; CDR3 DNA: TGCGCCAGCAGAGAGCGGGAGAAGGCCGAAGAGTTCTTC; CDR3 protein: CASREREKAEEFF
D gene: NA; V gene: TRBV5-1; clone size: many; J gene: TRBJ1-1; CDR3 DNA: TGCGCCAGCAGTCAACAGACGAACACTGAAGCTTTCTTT; CDR3 protein: CASSQQTNTEAFF
D gene: TRBD2; V gene: TRBV18; clone size: NA; J gene: TRBJ2-3; CDR3 DNA: TGTGCCAGCTCACCCAACCTTGGACTAGCGGGAGAGGATACGCAGTATTTT; CDR3 protein: CASSPNLGLAGEDTQYF
D gene: NA; V gene: TRBV20-1; clone size: many; J gene: TRBJ2-6; CDR3 DNA: TGCAGTGCTAGTCAGGGGACTGGGGCCAACGTCCTGACTTTC; CDR3 protein: CSASQGTGANVLTF
D gene: NA; V gene: TRBV18; clone size: many; J gene: TRBJ2-5; CDR3 DNA: TGTGCCAGCCAAGGGACACTTGGGGGAGAGACCCAGTACTTC; CDR3 protein: CASQGTLGGETQYF
D gene: NA; V gene: TRBV2; clone size: many; J gene: TRBJ2-3; CDR3 DNA: TGTGCCAGCACAAGGGATGGGACTAGCACAGATACGCAGTATTTT; CDR3 protein: CASTRDGTSTDTQYF
D gene: NA; V gene: TRBV28; clone size: few; J gene: TRBJ1-5; CDR3 DNA: TGTGCCAGCAGGGGAGCTAGCGGGAGCACAGATACGCAGCATTTT; CDR3 protein: CASRGASGSTDTQHF
D gene: NA; V gene: TRBV7-2; clone size: few; J gene: TRBJ2-1; CDR3 DNA: TGTGCCAGCAGCACCCAGGACTACGGTTTGATAGAGAATGAGCAGTTCTTC; CDR3 protein: CASSTQDYGLIENEQFF
D gene: NA; V gene: TRBV5-1; clone size: NA; J gene: TRBJ1-6; CDR3 DNA: TGCGCCAGCGGCTCGAAAACCGGGGCAGAAGATTCACCCCTCCACTTT; CDR3 protein: CASGSKTGAEDSPLHF
D gene: TRBD1; V gene: TRBV6-6; clone size: many; J gene: TRBJ2-4; CDR3 DNA: TGTGCCAGCAGACCAGGGACAGGGGGCGGAAACATTCAGTACTTC; CDR3 protein: CASRPGTGGGNIQYF
D gene: TRBD1; V gene: TRBV28; clone size: many; J gene: TRBJ2-5; CDR3 DNA: TGTGCCAGCAGTTTTCAGGGGGCCGGCCAAGAGACCCAGTACTTC; CDR3 protein: CASSFQGAGQETQYF
D gene: NA; V gene: TRBV2; clone size: medium-sized; J gene: TRBJ2-5; CDR3 DNA: TGTGCCAGCAGTGTTTGGCTACCCGGAGAGACCCAGTACTTC; CDR3 protein: CASSVWLPGETQYF
D gene: NA; V gene: TRBV27; clone size: many; J gene: TRBJ2-2; CDR3 DNA: TGTGCCAGCAGTTACGGGAACACCGGGGAGCTGTTTTTT; CDR3 protein: CASSYGNTGELFF
D gene: TRBD2; V gene: TRBV20-1; clone size: NA; J gene: TRBJ2-3; CDR3 DNA: TGCAGTGCCGGAGGACTAGCGGGGAGGCTCACAGATACGCAGTATTTT; CDR3 protein: CSAGGLAGRLTDTQYF
D gene: TRBD1; V gene: TRBV2; clone size: NA; J gene: TRBJ2-1; CDR3 DNA: TGTGCCAGCAGCCTAGACAGGGGGGCCTACAATGAGCAGTTCTTC; CDR3 protein: CASSLDRGAYNEQFF
D gene: NA; V gene: TRBV7-9; clone size: many; J gene: TRBJ2-3; CDR3 DNA: TGTGCCAGCAGCCCAGGAATGCTGGGCGGCCCTATCCCAGATACGCAGTATTTT; CDR3 protein: CASSPGMLGGPIPDTQYF
D gene: NA; V gene: TRBV20-1; clone size: many; J gene: TRBJ2-1; CDR3 DNA: TGCAGTGCTAGAGATCTAACGGCCGAGCAGTTCTTC; CDR3 protein: CSARDLTAEQFF
D gene: TRBD1; V gene: TRBV28; clone size: many; J gene: TRBJ1-4; CDR3 DNA: TGTGCCAGCACTACCAACGTACAGGGGGCGAGTTTAGAAAAACTGTTTTTT; CDR3 protein: CASTTNVQGASLEKLFF
D gene: NA; V gene: TRBV3-2; clone size: many; J gene: TRBJ2-7; CDR3 DNA: TGTGCCAGCAGCCAAAGCCCAACCCGCAGCGAGCAGTACTTC; CDR3 protein: CASSQSPTRSEQYF
D gene: NA; V gene: TRBV18; clone size: many; J gene: TRBJ2-5; CDR3 DNA: TGTGCCAGCTCATCAGGGAATAGAGAGACCCAGTACTTC; CDR3 protein: CASSSGNRETQYF
D gene: NA; V gene: TRBV2; clone size: many; J gene: TRBJ1-1; CDR3 DNA: TGTGCCAGTCAAAGCAGTCCCCGGGACACTGAAGCTTTCTTT; CDR3 protein: CASQSSPRDTEAFF
D gene: NA; V gene: TRBV29-1; clone size: many; J gene: TRBJ2-7; CDR3 DNA: TGCAGCGTTGAAGGGGGGGGCGAGTACGAGCAGTACTTC; CDR3 protein: CSVEGGGEYEQYF
D gene: NA; V gene: TRBV4-1; clone size: few; J gene: TRBJ1-2; CDR3 DNA: TGCTCCAGCTCCCTTGATCCGGGTCTCGAATTCTATGGCTACAACTTC; CDR3 protein: CSSSLDPGLEFYGYNF
D gene: NA; V gene: TRBV29-1; clone size: few; J gene: TRBJ1-1; CDR3 DNA: TGCAGCGTTGGGAGACAGGTTGTGAACACTGAAGCTTTCTTT; CDR3 protein: CSVGRQVVNTEAFF
D gene: TRBD1; V gene: TRBV10-3; clone size: many; J gene: TRBJ2-7; CDR3 DNA: TGTGCCACTTCGACAGGGTACGAGCAGTACTTC; CDR3 protein: CATSTGYEQYF
D gene: TRBD1; V gene: TRBV12-3/TRBV12-4; clone size: many; J gene: TRBJ1-1; CDR3 DNA: TGTGCCAGCAGTCCCGGGACAGGGCGCCGTTCTAAGGACACTGAAGCTTTCTTT; CDR3 protein: CASSPGTGRRSKDTEAFF
D gene: TRBD2; V gene: TRBV19; clone size: NA; J gene: TRBJ2-5; CDR3 DNA: TGTGCCAGTATGGGACTAGCGGGGCAAGAGACCCCGTACTTC; CDR3 protein: CASMGLAGQETPYF
D gene: TRBD1; V gene: TRBV20-1; clone size: many; J gene: TRBJ1-2; CDR3 DNA: TGCAGTGCTAGGGTCCGCTCGGGGGACAGGGGAAGTCGTGACTATGGCTACACCTTC; CDR3 protein: CSARVRSGDRGSRDYGYTF
D gene: NA; V gene: TRBV20-1; clone size: medium-sized; J gene: TRBJ2-1; CDR3 DNA: TGCAGTGCTAGGAGGGCGGGCATTGAGCAGTTCTTC; CDR3 protein: CSARRAGIEQFF
D gene: TRBD2; V gene: TRBV3-1; clone size: many; J gene: TRBJ2-1; CDR3 DNA: TGTGCCAGCAGCCAGATTACCCGCGGGAGCTCTCGTGAGCAGTTCTTC; CDR3 protein: CASSQITRGSSREQFF
D gene: NA; V gene: TRBV5-1; clone size: NA; J gene: TRBJ1-2; CDR3 DNA: TGCGCCAGCAACCCGGGGGTGGTCCCCTATGGCTACACCTTC; CDR3 protein: CASNPGVVPYGYTF
D gene: NA; V gene: TRBV2; clone size: many; J gene: TRBJ2-2; CDR3 DNA: TGTGCCAGCAGTGCTTGGGAGGCGAGCGGGGAGCTGTTTTTT; CDR3 protein: CASSAWEASGELFF
D gene: NA; V gene: TRBV10-1; clone size: many; J gene: TRBJ2-2; CDR3 DNA: TGCGCCAGCAGTGAGGGATCGAACACCGGGGAGCTGTTTTTT; CDR3 protein: CASSEGSNTGELFF
D gene: TRBD1; V gene: TRBV20-1; clone size: many; J gene: TRBJ2-5; CDR3 DNA: TGCAGTGCTCTACAGGGGGCCGCAGAGACCCAGTACTTC; CDR3 protein: CSALQGAAETQYF
D gene: NA; V gene: TRBV3-1; clone size: many; J gene: TRBJ2-5; CDR3 DNA: TGTGCCAGCAGCCAGGAATCTGAGACCCAGTACTTC; CDR3 protein: CASSQESETQYF